This T cell receptor (beta chain) came from a study of PD-L1 blockade in urothelial cancer. Assay: immunoSEQ multiplex PCR; the TCRdb copy retains only in-frame clones and omits some. The data hold 90,000 or so clones, with 90% observed a single time. Time point denoted: pretreatment peripheral blood. CDR1 and CDR2 (germline): LGHNA, YNFKEQ. Losses at the gene ends were 4 bases for V and 2 bases for J; bases not matched to a gene: 19. This CDR3 has 19 residues. This specimen was PBMCs, taken around atezolizumab (anti-PD-L1) treatment. This receptor was taken from a man aged 60-69 years with urothelial cancer. This chain joins TRBV4-2 and TRBJ2-7; 8 bases match TRBD2. CDR3 loop: CASSPGVLAGGSHPYEQYF. In DNA form, the CDR3 reads TGTGCCAGCAGCCCCGGGGTCCTGGCGGGGGGCTCCCACCCCTACGAGCAGTACTTC.